These 4 T cell receptor beta chains share one sample of origin, sequenced in a study of blood T cell repertoires in COVID-19. Here immunoSEQ multiplex PCR was the method, and the copy in TCRdb shows in-frame clones only, minus some. This sample has 95,000 to 100,000 clones, with approximately 92% found just once. Sequences were obtained from peripheral blood. The receptors were sampled from a man aged 50-59 years with active COVID-19.

CDR3 in amino acids: CASSSGGTSGSVQETQYF. CDR3 DNA sequence: TGTGCCAGCAGCTCGGGAGGGACTAGCGGGAGTGTCCAAGAGACCCAGTACTTC. The chain employs TRBV13 and TRBJ2-5, with 14 bases that match TRBD2. Unmatched junction bases numbered 8, after V lost 4 bases and J lost 1 base. Germline V gene data show CDR1 as PRHDT and CDR2 as FYEKMQ (reference sequence). The CDR3 consists of 18 residues.

V gene TRBV10-2 combines with J gene TRBJ1-5; D is ambiguous. Germline-derived CDR1 and CDR2 are WSHSY and SAAADI. V dropped 10 bases and J dropped 7 bases, with 20 bases sitting between them. This CDR3 contains 14 residues. This chain's CDR3 is CATSEGSGYQPQHF. The CDR3 DNA reads TGCGCCACCTCGGAGGGCTCGGGGTACCAGCCCCAGCATTTT.

The chain uses TRBV28 and TRBJ1-6; D is ambiguous. Trimming cost V 3 bases and J 7 bases, with 10 bases left between them. Germline V gives CDR1 MDHEN, CDR2 SYDVKM. This CDR3 region has 14 residues. The CDR3: CASSFHSGNSPLHF. The CDR3 DNA reads TGTGCCAGCAGTTTTCACAGCGGGAATTCACCCCTCCACTTT.

In its sample, this clone was seen once. The V and J genes are TRBV5-1 and TRBJ2-7, with 7 positions matching TRBD1. Unmatched junction bases numbered 5, after V lost 0 bases and J lost 2 bases. Germline CDR1 and CDR2: SGHRS and YFSETQ. CDR3 length: 15 residues. The CDR3: CASSLETGLTYEQYF. CDR3 DNA sequence: TGCGCCAGCAGCTTGGAGACAGGGCTTACCTACGAGCAGTACTTC.